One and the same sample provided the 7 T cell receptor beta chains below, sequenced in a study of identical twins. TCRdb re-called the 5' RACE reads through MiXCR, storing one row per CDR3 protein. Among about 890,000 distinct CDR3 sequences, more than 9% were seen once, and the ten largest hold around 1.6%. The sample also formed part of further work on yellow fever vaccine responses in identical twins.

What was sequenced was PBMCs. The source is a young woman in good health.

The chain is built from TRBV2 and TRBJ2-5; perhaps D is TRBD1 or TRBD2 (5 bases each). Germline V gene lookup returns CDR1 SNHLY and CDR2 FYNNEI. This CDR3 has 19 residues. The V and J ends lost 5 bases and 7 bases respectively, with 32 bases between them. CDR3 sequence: CASSPDAFSRDALRGTQYF. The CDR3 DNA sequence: TGTGCCAGCAGTCCAGACGCTTTTTCAAGGGACGCATTGAGGGGGACCCAGTACTTC.

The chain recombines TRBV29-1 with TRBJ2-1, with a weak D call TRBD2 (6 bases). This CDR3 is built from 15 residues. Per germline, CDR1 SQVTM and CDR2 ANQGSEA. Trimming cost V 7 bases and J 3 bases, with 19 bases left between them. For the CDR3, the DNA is TGCAGCGGGTTAATCGGGGGAGTAGACTACAATGAGCAGTTCTTC. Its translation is CSGLIGGVDYNEQFF.

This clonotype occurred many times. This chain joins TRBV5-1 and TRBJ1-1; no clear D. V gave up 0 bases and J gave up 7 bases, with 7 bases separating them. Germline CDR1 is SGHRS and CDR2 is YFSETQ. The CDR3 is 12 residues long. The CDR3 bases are TGCGCCAGCAGCTTGGATGGGCTTGAAGCTTTCTTT. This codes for CASSLDGLEAFF.

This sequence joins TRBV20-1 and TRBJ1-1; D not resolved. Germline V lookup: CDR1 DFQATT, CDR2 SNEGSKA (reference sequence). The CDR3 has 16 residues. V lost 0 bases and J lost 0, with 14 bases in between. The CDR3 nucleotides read TGCAGTGCTAGAGATCTGCCAGGAAACATGAACACTGAAGCTTTCTTT. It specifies CSARDLPGNMNTEAFF.

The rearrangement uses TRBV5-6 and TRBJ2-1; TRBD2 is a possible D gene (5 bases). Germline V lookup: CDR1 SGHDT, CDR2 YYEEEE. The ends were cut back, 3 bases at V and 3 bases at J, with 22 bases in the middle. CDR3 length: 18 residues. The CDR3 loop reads CASSSYLLAGELYNEQFF. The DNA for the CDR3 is TGTGCCAGCAGCTCCTACCTTCTGGCGGGCGAACTCTACAATGAGCAGTTCTTC.

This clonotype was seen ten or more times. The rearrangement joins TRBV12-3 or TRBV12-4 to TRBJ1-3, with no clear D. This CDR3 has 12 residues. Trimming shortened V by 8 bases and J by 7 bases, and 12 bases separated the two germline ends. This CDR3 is CASLLRGNTIYF. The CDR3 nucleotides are TGTGCCAGCTTACTCCGCGGGAACACCATATATTTT.

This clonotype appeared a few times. The CDR3 DNA follows: TGTGCCAGCAGTTACTGGGGGGGCGGAGCGAACACCGGGGAGCTGTTTTTT. Its protein product is CASSYWGGGANTGELFF. The chain uses TRBV6-5 and TRBJ2-2, with D possibly being TRBD2 (7 bases). Germline CDR1 and CDR2: MNHEY and SVGAGI. The CDR3 extends over 17 amino acids. V lost 1 base to trimming and J lost 0 bases, with 12 bases between them.